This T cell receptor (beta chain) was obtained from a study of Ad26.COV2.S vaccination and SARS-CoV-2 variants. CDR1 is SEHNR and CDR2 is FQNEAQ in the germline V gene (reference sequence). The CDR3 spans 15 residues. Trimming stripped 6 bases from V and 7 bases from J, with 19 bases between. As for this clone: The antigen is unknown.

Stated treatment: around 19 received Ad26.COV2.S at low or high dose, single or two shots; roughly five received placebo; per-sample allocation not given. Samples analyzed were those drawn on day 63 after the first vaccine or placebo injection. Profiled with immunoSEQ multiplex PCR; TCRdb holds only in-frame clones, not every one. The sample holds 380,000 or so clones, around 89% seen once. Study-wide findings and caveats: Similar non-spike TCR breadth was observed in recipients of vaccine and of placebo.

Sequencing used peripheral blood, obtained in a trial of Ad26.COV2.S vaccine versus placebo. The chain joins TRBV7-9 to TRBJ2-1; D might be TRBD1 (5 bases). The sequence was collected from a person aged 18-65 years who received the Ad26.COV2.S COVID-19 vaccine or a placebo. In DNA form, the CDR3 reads TGTGCCAGCAGTCTTGAAGGACACACATTGAATGAGCAGTTCTTC. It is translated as CASSLEGHTLNEQFF. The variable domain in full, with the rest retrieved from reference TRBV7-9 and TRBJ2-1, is DTGVSQNPRHKITKRGQNVTFRCDPISEHNRLYWYRQTLGQGPEFLTYFQNEAQLEKSRLLSDRFSAERPKGSFSTLEIQRTEQGDSAMYLCASSLEGHTLNEQFFGPGTRLTVL.